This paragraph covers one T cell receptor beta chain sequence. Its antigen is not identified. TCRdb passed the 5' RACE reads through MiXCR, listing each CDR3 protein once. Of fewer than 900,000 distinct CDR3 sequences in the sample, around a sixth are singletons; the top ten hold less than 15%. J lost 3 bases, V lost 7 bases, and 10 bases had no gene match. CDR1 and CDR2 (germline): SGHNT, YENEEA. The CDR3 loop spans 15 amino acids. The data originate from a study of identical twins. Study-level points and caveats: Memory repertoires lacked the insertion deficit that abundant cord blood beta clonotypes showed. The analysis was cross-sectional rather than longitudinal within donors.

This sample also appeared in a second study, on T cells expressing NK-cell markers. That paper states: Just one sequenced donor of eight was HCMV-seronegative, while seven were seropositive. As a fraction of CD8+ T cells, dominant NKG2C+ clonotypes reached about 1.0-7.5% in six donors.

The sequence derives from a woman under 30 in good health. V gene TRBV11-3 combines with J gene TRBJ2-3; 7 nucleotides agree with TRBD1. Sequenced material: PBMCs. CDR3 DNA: TGTGCCAGCACCTCCTGGGACAGACTAACAGATACGCAGTATTTT. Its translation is CASTSWDRLTDTQYF. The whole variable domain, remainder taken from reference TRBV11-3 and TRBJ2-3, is EAGVVQSPRYKIIEKKQPVAFWCNPISGHNTLYWYLQNLGQGPELLIRYENEEAVDDSQLPKDRFSAERLKGVDSTLKIQPAELGDSAVYLCASTSWDRLTDTQYFGPGTRLTVL.